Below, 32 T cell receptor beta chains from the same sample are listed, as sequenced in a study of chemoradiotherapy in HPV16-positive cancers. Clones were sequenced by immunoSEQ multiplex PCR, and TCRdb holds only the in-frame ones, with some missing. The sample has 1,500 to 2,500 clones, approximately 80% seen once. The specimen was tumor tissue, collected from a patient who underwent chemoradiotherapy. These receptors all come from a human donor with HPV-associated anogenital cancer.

CDR3 in DNA: TGTGCCAGCAGATCTACGGAAACCCAGTACTTC. Translating it yields CASRSTETQYF. The chain carries TRBV6-5 and TRBJ2-5; the D is unclear. Trimming stripped 6 bases from V and 8 bases from J, with 10 bases between. The CDR3 runs 11 residues. Germline V gene sequence: CDR1 MNHEY, CDR2 SVGAGI.

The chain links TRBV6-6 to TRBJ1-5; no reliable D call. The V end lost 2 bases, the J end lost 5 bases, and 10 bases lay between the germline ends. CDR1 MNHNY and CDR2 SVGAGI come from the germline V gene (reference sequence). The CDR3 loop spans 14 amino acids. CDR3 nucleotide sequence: TGTGCCAGCAGTTACAGTAGGGCAGATCAGCCCCAGCATTTT. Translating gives CASSYSRADQPQHF.

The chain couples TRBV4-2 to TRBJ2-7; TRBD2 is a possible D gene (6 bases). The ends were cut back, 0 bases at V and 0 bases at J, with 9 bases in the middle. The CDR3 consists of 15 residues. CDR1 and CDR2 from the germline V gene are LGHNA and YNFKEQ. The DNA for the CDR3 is TGTGCCAGCAGCCAAGATCTCGGGGGCTCCTACGAGCAGTACTTC. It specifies CASSQDLGGSYEQYF.

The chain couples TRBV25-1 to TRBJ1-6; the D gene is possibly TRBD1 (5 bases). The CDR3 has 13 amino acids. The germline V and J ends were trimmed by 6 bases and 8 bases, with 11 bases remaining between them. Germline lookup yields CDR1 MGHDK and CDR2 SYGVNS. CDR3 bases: TGTGCCAGCAGGCCCGGGGACTATTCACCCCTCCACTTT. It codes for CASRPGDYSPLHF.

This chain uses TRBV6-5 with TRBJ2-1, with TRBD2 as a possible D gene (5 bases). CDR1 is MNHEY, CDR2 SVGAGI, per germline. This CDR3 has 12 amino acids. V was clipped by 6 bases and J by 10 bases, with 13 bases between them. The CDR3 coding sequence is TGTGCCAGCAGAGGAGGTCGCCGGGAGCAGTTCTTC. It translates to CASRGGRREQFF.

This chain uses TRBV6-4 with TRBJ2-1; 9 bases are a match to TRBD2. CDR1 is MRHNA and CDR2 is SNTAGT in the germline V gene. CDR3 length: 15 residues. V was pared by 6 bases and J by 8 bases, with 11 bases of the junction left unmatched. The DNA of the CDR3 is TGTGCCAGCAGCCCCGGGGTTAGCGGGGGCGATGAGCAGTTCTTC. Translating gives CASSPGVSGGDEQFF.

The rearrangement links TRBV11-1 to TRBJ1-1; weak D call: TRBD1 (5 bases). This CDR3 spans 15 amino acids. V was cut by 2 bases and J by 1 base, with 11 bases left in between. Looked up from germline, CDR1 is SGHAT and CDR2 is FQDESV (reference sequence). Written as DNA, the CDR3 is TGTGCCAGCAGCTTAAGGGCAGGGCGGAACACTGAAGCTTTCTTT. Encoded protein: CASSLRAGRNTEAFF.

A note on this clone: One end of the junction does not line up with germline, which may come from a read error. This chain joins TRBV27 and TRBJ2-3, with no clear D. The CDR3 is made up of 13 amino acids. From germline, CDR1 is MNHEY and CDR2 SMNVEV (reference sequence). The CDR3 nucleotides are TGTGCCAGCAGATTATCTAGCACAGATACGCAGTATTTT. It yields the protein CASRLSSTDTQYF.

CDR3 DNA: TGCAGTGCTAGAGATCTAGTCTACACCTTC. The encoded protein is CSARDLVYTF. The chain links TRBV20-1 to TRBJ1-2; D is unclear. The V end lost 0 bases, the J end lost 10 bases, and 6 bases lay between the germline ends. CDR1 and CDR2 (germline): DFQATT, SNEGSKA (reference sequence). The CDR3 sequence is 10 residues long.

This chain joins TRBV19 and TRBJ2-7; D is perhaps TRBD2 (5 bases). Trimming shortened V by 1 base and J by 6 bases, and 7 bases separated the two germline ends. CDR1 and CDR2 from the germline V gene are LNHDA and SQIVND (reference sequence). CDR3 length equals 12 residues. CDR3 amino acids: CASSIGRGEQYF. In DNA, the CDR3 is TGTGCCAGTAGTATAGGACGGGGCGAGCAGTACTTC.

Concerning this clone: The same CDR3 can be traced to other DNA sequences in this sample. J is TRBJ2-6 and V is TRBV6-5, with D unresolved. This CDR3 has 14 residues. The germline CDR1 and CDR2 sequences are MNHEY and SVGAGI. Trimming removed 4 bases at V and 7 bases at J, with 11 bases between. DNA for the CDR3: TGTGCCAGCAGTTTGGGATCTAGAGCCAACGTCCTGACTTTC. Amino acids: CASSLGSRANVLTF.

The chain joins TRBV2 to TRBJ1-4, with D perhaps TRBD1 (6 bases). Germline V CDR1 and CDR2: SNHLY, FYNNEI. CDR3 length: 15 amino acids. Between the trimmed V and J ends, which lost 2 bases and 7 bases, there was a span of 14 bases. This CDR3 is CASSERWGLSEKLFF. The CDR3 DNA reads TGTGCCAGCAGTGAAAGGTGGGGGCTGAGTGAAAAACTGTTTTTT.

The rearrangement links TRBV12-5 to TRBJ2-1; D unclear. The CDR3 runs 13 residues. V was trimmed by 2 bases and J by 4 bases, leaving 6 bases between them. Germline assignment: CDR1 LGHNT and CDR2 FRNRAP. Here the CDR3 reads CASGLSPYNEQFF. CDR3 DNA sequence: TGTGCTAGTGGTTTGTCACCATACAATGAGCAGTTCTTC.

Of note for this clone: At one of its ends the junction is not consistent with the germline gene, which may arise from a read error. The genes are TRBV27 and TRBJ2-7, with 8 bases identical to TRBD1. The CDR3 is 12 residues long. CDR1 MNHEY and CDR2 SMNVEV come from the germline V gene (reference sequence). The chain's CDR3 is CASSLGRGRLNF. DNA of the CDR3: TGTGCCAGCAGTTTAGGCAGGGGGCGATTAAACTTC.

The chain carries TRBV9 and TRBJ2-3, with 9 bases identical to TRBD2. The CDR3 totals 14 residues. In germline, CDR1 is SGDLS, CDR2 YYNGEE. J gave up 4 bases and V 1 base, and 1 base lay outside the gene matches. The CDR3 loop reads CASSVIAGADTQYF. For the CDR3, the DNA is TGTGCCAGCAGCGTAATAGCGGGGGCAGATACGCAGTATTTT.

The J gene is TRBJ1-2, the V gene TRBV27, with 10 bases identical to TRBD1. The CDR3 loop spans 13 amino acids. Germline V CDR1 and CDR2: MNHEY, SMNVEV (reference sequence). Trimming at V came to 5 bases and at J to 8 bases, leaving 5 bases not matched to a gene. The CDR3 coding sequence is TGTGCCAGCAGTGCCGACAGGGGGCTGGGCTACACCTTC. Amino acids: CASSADRGLGYTF.

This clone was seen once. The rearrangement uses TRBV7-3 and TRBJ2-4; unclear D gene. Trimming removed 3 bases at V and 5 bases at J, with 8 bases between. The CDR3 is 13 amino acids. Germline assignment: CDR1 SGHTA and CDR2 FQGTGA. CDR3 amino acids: CASSFVGENIQYF. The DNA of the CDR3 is TGTGCCAGCAGCTTCGTTGGGGAAAACATTCAGTACTTC.

The CDR3 is CASSKDRERYITQYF. Written as DNA, the CDR3 is TGTGCCAGCAGCAAGGACAGGGAACGGTACATTACGCAGTATTTT. The chain carries TRBV11-2 and TRBJ2-3, with TRBD1 matching over 8 bases. The J segment lost 8 bases and the V segment lost 5 bases, leaving 12 bases of the junction unmatched. The germline V gene encodes CDR1 SGHAT and CDR2 FQNNGV. The CDR3 is 15 residues long.

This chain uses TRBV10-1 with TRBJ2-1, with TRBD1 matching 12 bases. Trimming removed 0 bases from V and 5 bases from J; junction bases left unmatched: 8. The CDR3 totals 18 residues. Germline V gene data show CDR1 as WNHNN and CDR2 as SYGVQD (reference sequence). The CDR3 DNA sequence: TGCGCCAGCAGTGAGTCTAGGGGGGACAGGGGGCCGCACAATGAGCAGTTCTTC. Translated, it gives CASSESRGDRGPHNEQFF.

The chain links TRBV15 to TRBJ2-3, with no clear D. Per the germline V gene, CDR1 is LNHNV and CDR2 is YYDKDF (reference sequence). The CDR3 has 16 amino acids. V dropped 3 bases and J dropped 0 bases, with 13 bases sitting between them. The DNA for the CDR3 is TGTGCCACCAGCAGCGGGCTACAGAGTAGCACAGATACGCAGTATTTT. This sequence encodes CATSSGLQSSTDTQYF. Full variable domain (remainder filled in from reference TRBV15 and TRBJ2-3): DAMVIQNPRYQVTQFGKPVTLSCSQTLNHNVMYWYQQKSSQAPKLLFHYYDKDFNNEADTPDNFQSRRPNTSFCFLDIRSPGLGDTAMYLCATSSGLQSSTDTQYFGPGTRLTVL.

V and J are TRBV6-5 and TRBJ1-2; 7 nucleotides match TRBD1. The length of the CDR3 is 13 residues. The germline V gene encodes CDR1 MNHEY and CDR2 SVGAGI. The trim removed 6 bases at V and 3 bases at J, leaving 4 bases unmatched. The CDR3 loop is CASRRGQYYGYTF. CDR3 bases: TGTGCCAGCAGGAGGGGACAGTACTATGGCTACACCTTC.

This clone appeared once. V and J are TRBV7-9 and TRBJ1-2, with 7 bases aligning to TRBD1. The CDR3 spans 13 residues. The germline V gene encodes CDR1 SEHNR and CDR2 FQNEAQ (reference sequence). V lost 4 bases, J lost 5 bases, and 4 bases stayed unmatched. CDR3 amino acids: CASSSGTEYGYTF. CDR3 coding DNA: TGTGCCAGCAGCTCAGGGACAGAATATGGCTACACCTTC.

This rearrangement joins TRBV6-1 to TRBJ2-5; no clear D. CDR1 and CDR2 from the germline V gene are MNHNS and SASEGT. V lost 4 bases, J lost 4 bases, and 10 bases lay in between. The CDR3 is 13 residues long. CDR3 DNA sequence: TGTGCCAGCAGTGCGAGACAAACAGAGACCCAGTACTTC. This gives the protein CASSARQTETQYF.

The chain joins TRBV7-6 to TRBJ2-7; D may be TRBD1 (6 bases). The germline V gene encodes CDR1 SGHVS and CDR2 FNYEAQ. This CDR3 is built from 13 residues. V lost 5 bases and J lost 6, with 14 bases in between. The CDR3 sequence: CASSTSQGSEQYF. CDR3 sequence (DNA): TGTGCCAGCAGCACTTCACAGGGTAGCGAGCAGTACTTC. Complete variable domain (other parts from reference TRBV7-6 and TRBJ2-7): GAGVSQSPRYKVTKRGQDVALRCDPISGHVSLYWYRQALGQGPEFLTYFNYEAQQDKSGLPNDRFSAERPEGSISTLTIQRTEQRDSAMYRCASSTSQGSEQYFGPGTRLTVT.

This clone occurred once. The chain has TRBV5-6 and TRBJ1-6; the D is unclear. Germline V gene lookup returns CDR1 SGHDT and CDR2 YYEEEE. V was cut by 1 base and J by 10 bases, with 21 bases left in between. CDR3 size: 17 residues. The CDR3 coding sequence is TGTGCCAGCAGCTTGCCCCAGTCGGAGTGGGTCACCTCACCCCTCCACTTT. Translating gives CASSLPQSEWVTSPLHF.

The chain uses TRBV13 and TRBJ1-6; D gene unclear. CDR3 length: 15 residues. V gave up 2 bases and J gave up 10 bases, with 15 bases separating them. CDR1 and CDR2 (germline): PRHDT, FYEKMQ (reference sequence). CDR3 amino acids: CASSLYRGATSPLHF. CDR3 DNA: TGTGCCAGCAGCTTATATCGGGGTGCAACATCACCCCTCCACTTT.

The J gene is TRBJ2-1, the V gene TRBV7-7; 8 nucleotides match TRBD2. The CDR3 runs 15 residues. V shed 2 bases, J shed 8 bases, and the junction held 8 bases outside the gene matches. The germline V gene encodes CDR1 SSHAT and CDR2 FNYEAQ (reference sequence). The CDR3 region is CASSLRPGGVDEQFF. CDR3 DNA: TGTGCCAGCAGCTTACGCCCGGGGGGGGTAGATGAGCAGTTCTTC.

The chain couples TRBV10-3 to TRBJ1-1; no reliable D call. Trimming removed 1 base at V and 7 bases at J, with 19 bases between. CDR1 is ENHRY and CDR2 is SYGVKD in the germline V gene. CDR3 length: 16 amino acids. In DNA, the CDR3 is TGTGCCATCAGTGAGTGGGAACAAAAACGGTCACTTGAAGCTTTCTTT. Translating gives CAISEWEQKRSLEAFF.

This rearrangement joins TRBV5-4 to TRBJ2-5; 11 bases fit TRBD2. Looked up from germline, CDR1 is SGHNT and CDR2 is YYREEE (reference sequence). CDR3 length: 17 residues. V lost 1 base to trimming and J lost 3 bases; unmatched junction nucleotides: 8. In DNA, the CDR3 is TGTGCCAGCAGCTTGACCACCGGGACTAGCGGAAAAGAGACCCAGTACTTC. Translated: CASSLTTGTSGKETQYF.

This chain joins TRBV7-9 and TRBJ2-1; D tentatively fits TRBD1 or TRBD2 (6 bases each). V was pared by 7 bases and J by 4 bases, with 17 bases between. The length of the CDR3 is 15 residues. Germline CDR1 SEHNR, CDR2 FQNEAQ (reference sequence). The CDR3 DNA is TGTGCCAGCACCGAGGGGGGCGCGAGGTACAATGAGCAGTTCTTC. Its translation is CASTEGGARYNEQFF.

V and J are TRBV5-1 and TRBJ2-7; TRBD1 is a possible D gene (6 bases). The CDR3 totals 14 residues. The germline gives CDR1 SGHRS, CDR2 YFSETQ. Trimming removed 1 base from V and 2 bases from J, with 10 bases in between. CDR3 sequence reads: CASSLRSGAYEQYF. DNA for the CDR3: TGCGCCAGCAGCTTGCGGTCAGGGGCCTACGAGCAGTACTTC.

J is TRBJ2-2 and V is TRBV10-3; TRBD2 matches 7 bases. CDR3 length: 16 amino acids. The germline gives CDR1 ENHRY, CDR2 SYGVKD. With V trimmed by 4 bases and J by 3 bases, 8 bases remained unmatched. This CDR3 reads CAISAPGLRDTGELFF. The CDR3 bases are TGTGCCATCAGTGCACCGGGACTACGGGACACCGGGGAGCTGTTTTTT.